A selection of T cell receptor beta chains follows, all from one sample in a study of T cell responses to AZD1222 COVID-19 vaccine. The data were produced by immunoSEQ multiplex PCR, yet TCRdb's version contains in-frame clones alone and is incomplete. The sample holds 150,000 or so clones, 85% to 95% seen once. The sequencing used peripheral blood, collected on day 0 of AZD1222 vaccination. The source of these receptors is an adult in good health. The CDR3 runs from the conserved cysteine through the conserved F or W. Fields, in order: J gene, V gene, D gene, clone size, CDR3 protein, CDR3 DNA. D genes are given only for firm matches. Only part of the rows carry a size: once, few, many, or a class if the clone is expanded.

j_call: TRBJ2-7
v_call: TRBV18
d_call: -
clone_size: once
cdr3_aa: CASSSRLAYEQYF
cdr3_nt: TGTGCCAGCTCATCACGACTAGCCTACGAGCAGTACTTC

j_call: TRBJ1-1
v_call: TRBV12-3/TRBV12-4
d_call: -
clone_size: few
cdr3_aa: CASSWDGYTEAFF
cdr3_nt: TGTGCCAGCTCCTGGGACGGATACACTGAAGCTTTCTTT

j_call: TRBJ2-1
v_call: TRBV9
d_call: -
clone_size: once
cdr3_aa: CASSVTPMSLQFF
cdr3_nt: TGTGCCAGCAGCGTAACTCCTATGTCCCTGCAGTTCTTC

j_call: TRBJ2-7
v_call: TRBV14
d_call: -
clone_size: -
cdr3_aa: CASSQALHEQYF
cdr3_nt: TGTGCCAGCAGCCAAGCACTCCACGAGCAGTACTTC

j_call: TRBJ2-3
v_call: TRBV3-1/TRBV3-2
d_call: -
clone_size: -
cdr3_aa: CASSQGGDTQYF
cdr3_nt: TGTGCCAGCAGCCAGGGGGGAGATACGCAGTATTTT

j_call: TRBJ2-7
v_call: TRBV2
d_call: -
clone_size: -
cdr3_aa: CASSARLSNEQYF
cdr3_nt: TGTGCCAGCAGTGCCAGGCTCTCCAACGAGCAGTACTTC

j_call: TRBJ1-4
v_call: TRBV19
d_call: -
clone_size: -
cdr3_aa: CASSPPVQGTNEKLFF
cdr3_nt: TGTGCCAGTAGTCCGCCCGTACAGGGAACTAATGAAAAACTGTTTTTT

j_call: TRBJ2-7
v_call: TRBV18
d_call: -
clone_size: -
cdr3_aa: CASSPSGTRSYEQYF
cdr3_nt: TGTGCCAGCTCACCATCCGGGACAAGAAGTTACGAGCAGTACTTC

j_call: TRBJ1-4
v_call: TRBV30
d_call: -
clone_size: -
cdr3_aa: CAWSVSEKLFF
cdr3_nt: TGTGCCTGGAGTGTAAGCGAAAAACTGTTTTTT

j_call: TRBJ2-1
v_call: TRBV10-1
d_call: TRBD1
clone_size: -
cdr3_aa: CASSGGTGSYNEQFF
cdr3_nt: TGCGCCAGCAGTGGCGGGACAGGGTCCTACAATGAGCAGTTCTTC

j_call: TRBJ1-1
v_call: TRBV5-1
d_call: -
clone_size: -
cdr3_aa: CASSLGKRYEREAFF
cdr3_nt: TGCGCCAGCAGCTTAGGGAAGAGGTACGAACGGGAAGCTTTCTTT

j_call: TRBJ2-5
v_call: TRBV5-1
d_call: -
clone_size: -
cdr3_aa: CASSPSPGGEETQYF
cdr3_nt: TGCGCCAGCAGCCCAAGCCCCGGGGGTGAAGAGACCCAGTACTTC

j_call: TRBJ2-4
v_call: TRBV30
d_call: -
clone_size: once
cdr3_aa: CAWRSGLAKNIQYF
cdr3_nt: TGTGCCTGGAGATCAGGTCTGGCCAAAAACATTCAGTACTTC

j_call: TRBJ2-3
v_call: TRBV28
d_call: -
clone_size: few
cdr3_aa: CASSSIWGLTDTQYF
cdr3_nt: TGTGCCAGCAGTTCGATTTGGGGTCTCACAGATACGCAGTATTTT

j_call: TRBJ2-2
v_call: TRBV3-1/TRBV3-2
d_call: -
clone_size: -
cdr3_aa: CASSQEDLTAGELFF
cdr3_nt: TGTGCCAGCAGCCAAGAAGATCTGACAGCCGGGGAGCTGTTTTTT

j_call: TRBJ2-6
v_call: TRBV7-9
d_call: TRBD1
clone_size: -
cdr3_aa: CASSFGQGGSGANVLTF
cdr3_nt: TGTGCCAGCAGCTTTGGACAGGGTGGGTCTGGGGCCAACGTCCTGACTTTC

j_call: TRBJ1-1
v_call: TRBV12-3/TRBV12-4
d_call: -
clone_size: -
cdr3_aa: CASSLHGTEAFF
cdr3_nt: TGTGCCAGCAGTCTACATGGAACTGAAGCTTTCTTT

j_call: TRBJ1-6
v_call: TRBV18
d_call: -
clone_size: -
cdr3_aa: CASSPQRPGSYNSPLHF
cdr3_nt: TGTGCCAGCTCACCACAGCGCCCGGGCTCCTATAATTCACCCCTCCACTTT

j_call: TRBJ1-1
v_call: TRBV5-1
d_call: -
clone_size: -
cdr3_aa: CASSSHENTEAFF
cdr3_nt: TGCGCCAGCAGCTCGCACGAGAACACTGAAGCTTTCTTT

j_call: TRBJ1-2
v_call: TRBV28
d_call: -
clone_size: -
cdr3_aa: CASSPVDRQGYTF
cdr3_nt: TGTGCCAGCAGCCCCGTTGACAGGCAGGGCTACACCTTC

j_call: TRBJ2-7
v_call: TRBV4-1
d_call: TRBD2
clone_size: few
cdr3_aa: CASSRGLAGGRPYEQYF
cdr3_nt: TGCGCCAGCAGCCGGGGACTAGCGGGGGGCAGACCCTACGAGCAGTACTTC

j_call: TRBJ1-1
v_call: TRBV5-6
d_call: -
clone_size: -
cdr3_aa: CASSLNTEAFF
cdr3_nt: TGTGCCAGCAGCCTCAACACTGAAGCTTTCTTT

j_call: TRBJ1-2
v_call: TRBV11-1
d_call: -
clone_size: once
cdr3_aa: CASSPQPNNYGYTF
cdr3_nt: TGTGCCAGCAGCCCTCAACCCAACAACTATGGCTACACCTTC

j_call: TRBJ1-1
v_call: TRBV6-5
d_call: TRBD1
clone_size: -
cdr3_aa: CASSYGTESYGEAFF
cdr3_nt: TGTGCCAGCAGTTATGGGACAGAATCCTACGGGGAAGCTTTCTTT

j_call: TRBJ1-1
v_call: TRBV6-5
d_call: -
clone_size: -
cdr3_aa: CASSYSGGKNTEAFF
cdr3_nt: TGTGCCAGCAGTTACTCAGGGGGGAAAAACACTGAAGCTTTCTTT

j_call: TRBJ1-2
v_call: TRBV7-2
d_call: TRBD1
clone_size: -
cdr3_aa: CASSSRTGLANYGYTF
cdr3_nt: TGTGCCAGCAGCTCCAGGACAGGCCTAGCTAACTATGGCTACACCTTC

j_call: TRBJ1-5
v_call: TRBV6-2/TRBV6-3
d_call: -
clone_size: once
cdr3_aa: CASSSTTQRPQHF
cdr3_nt: TGTGCCAGCAGTTCCACGACCCAACGGCCCCAGCATTTT

j_call: TRBJ1-2
v_call: TRBV7-2
d_call: TRBD1
clone_size: -
cdr3_aa: CASSPRTGRDYGYTF
cdr3_nt: TGTGCCAGCAGCCCGAGGACAGGGAGGGACTATGGCTACACCTTC

j_call: TRBJ2-2
v_call: TRBV7-9
d_call: TRBD2
clone_size: -
cdr3_aa: CASSLYSSGGATGELFF
cdr3_nt: TGTGCCAGCAGCTTATACTCTAGCGGGGGGGCCACCGGGGAGCTGTTTTTT

j_call: TRBJ1-3
v_call: TRBV19
d_call: -
clone_size: -
cdr3_aa: CASGPRDIQDF
cdr3_nt: TGTGCCAGTGGACCTCGGGACATACAAGATTTT

j_call: TRBJ2-3
v_call: TRBV5-1
d_call: TRBD1
clone_size: -
cdr3_aa: CASSFGQGTDTQYF
cdr3_nt: TGCGCCAGCAGCTTCGGACAGGGGACAGATACGCAGTATTTT

j_call: TRBJ2-1
v_call: TRBV29-1
d_call: -
clone_size: -
cdr3_aa: CSVEAELYNEQFF
cdr3_nt: TGCAGCGTTGAGGCGGAGCTCTACAATGAGCAGTTCTTC

j_call: TRBJ1-3
v_call: TRBV11-2
d_call: -
clone_size: -
cdr3_aa: CASSWSEGSGNTIYF
cdr3_nt: TGTGCCAGCAGCTGGTCAGAGGGCTCTGGAAACACCATATATTTT

j_call: TRBJ1-2
v_call: TRBV2
d_call: -
clone_size: -
cdr3_aa: CASSDEGVYNYGYTF
cdr3_nt: TGTGCCAGCAGTGATGAAGGGGTCTACAACTATGGCTACACCTTC

j_call: TRBJ1-1
v_call: TRBV5-1
d_call: -
clone_size: -
cdr3_aa: CASSLLGGETEAFF
cdr3_nt: TGCGCCAGCAGCTTGTTAGGGGGAGAGACTGAAGCTTTCTTT

j_call: TRBJ2-7
v_call: TRBV28
d_call: TRBD1
clone_size: -
cdr3_aa: CASSFTSQGANFYEQYF
cdr3_nt: TGTGCCAGCAGTTTCACATCACAGGGGGCAAATTTTTACGAGCAGTACTTC

j_call: TRBJ2-3
v_call: TRBV7-2
d_call: -
clone_size: -
cdr3_aa: CASSLQVNTQYF
cdr3_nt: TGTGCCAGCAGCTTACAGGTGAATACGCAGTATTTT

j_call: TRBJ1-1
v_call: TRBV28
d_call: -
clone_size: -
cdr3_aa: CASSLSSALGTEAFF
cdr3_nt: TGTGCCAGCAGTTTAAGTTCCGCTTTGGGGACTGAAGCTTTCTTT

j_call: TRBJ1-2
v_call: TRBV5-1
d_call: -
clone_size: -
cdr3_aa: CASSTSNYGYTF
cdr3_nt: TGCGCCAGCAGTACATCTAACTATGGCTACACCTTC

j_call: TRBJ2-1
v_call: TRBV5-1
d_call: -
clone_size: -
cdr3_aa: CASSLVFQGSYNEQFF
cdr3_nt: TGCGCCAGCAGCTTGGTGTTCCAGGGCTCCTACAATGAGCAGTTCTTC

j_call: TRBJ1-1
v_call: TRBV27
d_call: -
clone_size: -
cdr3_aa: CASSLGGGAYRITFF
cdr3_nt: TGTGCCAGCAGTTTAGGGGGGGGCGCTTACCGAATAACTTTCTTT

j_call: TRBJ1-1
v_call: TRBV29-1
d_call: -
clone_size: -
cdr3_aa: CSVPRAMNTEAFF
cdr3_nt: TGCAGCGTACCGAGGGCGATGAACACTGAAGCTTTCTTT

j_call: TRBJ1-2
v_call: TRBV12-3/TRBV12-4
d_call: -
clone_size: -
cdr3_aa: CASRIGGVRGYTF
cdr3_nt: TGTGCCAGCAGGATAGGGGGAGTTCGTGGCTACACCTTC

j_call: TRBJ1-3
v_call: TRBV7-8
d_call: -
clone_size: -
cdr3_aa: CASSFALGNTIYF
cdr3_nt: TGTGCCAGCAGCTTCGCTCTGGGAAACACCATATATTTT

j_call: TRBJ1-2
v_call: TRBV5-1
d_call: -
clone_size: -
cdr3_aa: CASSLASETYGYTF
cdr3_nt: TGCGCCAGCAGCTTGGCCTCGGAGACCTATGGCTACACCTTC

j_call: TRBJ1-2
v_call: TRBV5-5
d_call: TRBD1
clone_size: -
cdr3_aa: CASSKGLTGDYGYTF
cdr3_nt: TGTGCCAGCAGCAAGGGACTGACAGGGGACTATGGCTACACCTTC